Sequencing of this T cell receptor beta chain was carried out in a study of blood T cell repertoires in COVID-19. Whole-study context: Sample material is recorded as cDNA or gDNA derived from T cells, B-cell-depleted T cells, or PBMCs.

Libraries were prepared by immunoSEQ multiplex PCR; TCRdb keeps only in-frame clonotypes and omits some of them. The data hold some 250,000 clones, with 85% to 90% observed a single time. Clinical history reported by participants formed the basis on which cohorts were assigned. Donors in Cohort 3 who had recovered were those with two negative PCRs, healthcare professional clearance, or resolution of their symptoms. Germline lookup yields CDR1 SGHAT and CDR2 FQDESV (reference sequence). The CDR3 length is 16 residues. The germline V and J ends were trimmed by 0 bases and 4 bases, with 10 bases remaining between them.

Sequencing was carried out using PBMCs or T cells enriched from blood (not recorded which). This TCR derives from a man between 40 and 49 years old who had recovered from COVID-19. This rearrangement joins TRBV11-1 to TRBJ1-6; D gene ambiguous. The CDR3 nucleotides read TGTGCCAGCAGCTTAGCGGCCGGCGGATATAATTCACCCCTCCACTTT. Translating gives CASSLAAGGYNSPLHF.